The clone carrying this TCR beta chain has more than one count but fewer than ten. Antigen: not known. Constant-segment primers were used for 5'RACE, and the resulting TCR alpha and TCR beta cDNA libraries carried sample barcodes and UMIs. TCRdb analysed the 5' RACE reads with MiXCR anew, one entry per CDR3 protein. The sample lists 450,000 to 650,000 distinct CDR3 sequences; about 20% were seen once. This entry belongs to a study of T-cell memory formation after mild COVID-19. Across the study: TCR clusters were mostly donor specific.

The study's findings and limits: In pre-infection memory, a portion of responding clones appeared, which suggested that cross-reactive memory joined. Mainly in CM and EM were contracting CD4+ clones; CD8+ were in EMRA.

From germline, CDR1 is MNHEY and CDR2 SMNVEV (reference sequence). The germline V and J ends were trimmed by 3 bases and 7 bases, with 21 bases remaining between them. CDR3 length: 16 amino acids. Sequenced sample: PBMCs or a T cell subset sorted from them (not recorded which). This clonotype was obtained from an adult woman who had mild COVID-19 (a few samples of this study predate the infection). Cell type and time point are not known. The V and J genes are TRBV27 and TRBJ1-1; D perhaps matches TRBD1 (5 bases). This CDR3 reads CASSFHNIVGVDEAFF. The CDR3 nucleotides read TGTGCCAGCAGTTTTCATAATATCGTAGGGGTGGATGAAGCTTTCTTT.